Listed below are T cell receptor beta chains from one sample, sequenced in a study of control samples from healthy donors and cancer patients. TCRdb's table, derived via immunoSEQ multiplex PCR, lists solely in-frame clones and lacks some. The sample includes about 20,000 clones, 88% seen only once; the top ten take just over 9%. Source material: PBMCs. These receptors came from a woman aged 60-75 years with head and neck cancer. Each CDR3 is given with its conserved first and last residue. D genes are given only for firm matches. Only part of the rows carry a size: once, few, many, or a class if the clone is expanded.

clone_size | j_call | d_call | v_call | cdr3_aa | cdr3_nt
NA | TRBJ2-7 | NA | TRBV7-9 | CASRPPGTYEQYF | TGTGCCAGCAGACCTCCGGGGACCTACGAGCAGTACTTC
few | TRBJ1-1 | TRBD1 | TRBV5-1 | CASSLGGGNTEAFF | TGCGCCAGCAGCTTGGGAGGGGGCAACACTGAAGCTTTCTTT
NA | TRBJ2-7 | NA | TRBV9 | CASSPEILVSPDEQYF | TGTGCCAGCAGCCCCGAAATTTTAGTGTCCCCGGACGAGCAGTACTTC
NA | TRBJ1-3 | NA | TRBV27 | CASSFSGLGNTIYF | TGTGCCAGCAGCTTTTCCGGGCTCGGAAACACCATATATTTT
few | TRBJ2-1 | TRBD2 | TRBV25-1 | CASTPGGGLADNEQFF | TGTGCCAGCACCCCCGGGGGGGGCTTGGCAGACAATGAGCAGTTCTTC
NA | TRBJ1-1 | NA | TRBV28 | CASSFPLPNTEAFF | TGTGCCAGCAGTTTCCCCCTGCCCAACACTGAAGCTTTCTTT
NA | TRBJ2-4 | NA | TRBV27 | CASRLLGGAKNIQYF | TGTGCCAGCAGACTTTTAGGGGGAGCCAAAAACATTCAGTACTTC
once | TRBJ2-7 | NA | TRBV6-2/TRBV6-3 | CASSYGPSGGGYEQYF | TGTGCCAGCAGTTACGGGCCTAGCGGAGGGGGCTACGAGCAGTACTTC
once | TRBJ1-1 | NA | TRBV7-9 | CASSLAAQGNTEAFF | TGTGCCAGCAGCTTAGCAGCACAGGGTAACACTGAAGCTTTCTTT
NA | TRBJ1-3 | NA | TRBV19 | CASNLQPGNTIYF | TGTGCCAGTAATCTACAGCCTGGAAACACCATATATTTT
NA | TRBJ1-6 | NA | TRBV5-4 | CASSRTGISSPLHF | TGTGCCAGCAGCCGGACTGGGATAAGTTCACCCCTCCACTTT
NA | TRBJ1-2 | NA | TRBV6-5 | CASRSKVISYGYTF | TGTGCCAGCAGATCCAAGGTGATTAGTTATGGCTACACCTTC
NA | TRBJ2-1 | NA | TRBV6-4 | CASSDPVTGLFF | TGTGCCAGCAGTGACCCGGTAACAGGGTTGTTCTTC
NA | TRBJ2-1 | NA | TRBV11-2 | CASSLAPTGTLTYNEQFF | TGTGCCAGCAGCTTAGCACCGACCGGGACACTTACCTACAATGAGCAGTTCTTC
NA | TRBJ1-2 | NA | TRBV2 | CASRPRQALPGGYTF | TGTGCCAGCAGACCTCGACAGGCCCTTCCCGGTGGCTACACCTTC
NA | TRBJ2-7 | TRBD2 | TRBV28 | CASSFRTSGEQYF | TGTGCCAGCAGTTTCCGGACTAGCGGCGAGCAGTACTTC
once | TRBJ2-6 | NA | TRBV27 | CASSLLGGNGANVLTF | TGTGCCAGCAGTTTATTGGGGGGAAATGGGGCCAACGTCCTGACTTTC
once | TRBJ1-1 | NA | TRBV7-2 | CASSLATGMNTEAFF | TGTGCCAGCAGCTTGGCGACTGGGATGAACACTGAAGCTTTCTTT
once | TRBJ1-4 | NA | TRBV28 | CASSLISLGQRNEKLFF | TGTGCCAGCAGTTTAATTTCCTTGGGGCAGCGTAATGAAAAACTGTTTTTT